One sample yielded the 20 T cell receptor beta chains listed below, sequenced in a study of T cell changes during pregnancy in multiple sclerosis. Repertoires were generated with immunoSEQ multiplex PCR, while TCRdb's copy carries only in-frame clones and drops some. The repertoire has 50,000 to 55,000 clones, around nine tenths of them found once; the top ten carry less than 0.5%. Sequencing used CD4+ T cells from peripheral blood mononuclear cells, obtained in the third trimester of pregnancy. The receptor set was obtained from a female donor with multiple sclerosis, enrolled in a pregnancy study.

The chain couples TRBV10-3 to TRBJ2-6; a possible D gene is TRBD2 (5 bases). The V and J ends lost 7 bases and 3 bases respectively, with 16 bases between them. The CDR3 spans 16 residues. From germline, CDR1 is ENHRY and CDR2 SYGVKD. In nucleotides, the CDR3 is TGTGCCATCAAAGGGCATCTCGGGGTTGGGGCCAACGTCCTGACTTTC. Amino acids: CAIKGHLGVGANVLTF.

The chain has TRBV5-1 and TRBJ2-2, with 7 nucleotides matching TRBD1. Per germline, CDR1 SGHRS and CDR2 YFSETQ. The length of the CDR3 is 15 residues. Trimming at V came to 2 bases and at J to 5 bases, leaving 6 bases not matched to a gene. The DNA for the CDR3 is TGCGCCAGCAGCTTACCGTCAGGGGGAACCGGGGAGCTGTTTTTT. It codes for CASSLPSGGTGELFF.

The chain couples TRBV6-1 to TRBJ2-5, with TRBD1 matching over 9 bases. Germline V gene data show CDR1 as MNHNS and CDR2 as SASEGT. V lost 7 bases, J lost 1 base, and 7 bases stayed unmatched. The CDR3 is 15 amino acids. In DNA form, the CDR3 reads TGTGCCAGCACTCCCGGGACAGGGATCCAAGAGACCCAGTACTTC. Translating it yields CASTPGTGIQETQYF.

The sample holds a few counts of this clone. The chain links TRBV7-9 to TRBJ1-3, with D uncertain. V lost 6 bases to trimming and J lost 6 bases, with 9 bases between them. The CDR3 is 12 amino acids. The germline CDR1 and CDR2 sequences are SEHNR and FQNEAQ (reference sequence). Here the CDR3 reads CASSLLLNTIYF. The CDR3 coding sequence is TGTGCCAGCAGTCTCCTATTAAACACCATATATTTT.

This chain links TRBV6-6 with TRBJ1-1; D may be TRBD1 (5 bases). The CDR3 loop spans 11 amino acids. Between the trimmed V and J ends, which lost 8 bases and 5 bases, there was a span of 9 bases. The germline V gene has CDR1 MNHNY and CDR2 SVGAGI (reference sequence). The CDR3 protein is CASGGRTEAFF. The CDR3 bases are TGTGCCAGCGGGGGGAGGACTGAAGCTTTCTTT.

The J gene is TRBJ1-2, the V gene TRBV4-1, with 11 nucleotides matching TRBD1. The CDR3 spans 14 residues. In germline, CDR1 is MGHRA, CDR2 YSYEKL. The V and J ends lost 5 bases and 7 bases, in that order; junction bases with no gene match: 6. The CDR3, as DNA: TGCGCCAGCAGCTACCCGGGACAGGGGGGTGGCTACACCTTC. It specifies CASSYPGQGGGYTF.

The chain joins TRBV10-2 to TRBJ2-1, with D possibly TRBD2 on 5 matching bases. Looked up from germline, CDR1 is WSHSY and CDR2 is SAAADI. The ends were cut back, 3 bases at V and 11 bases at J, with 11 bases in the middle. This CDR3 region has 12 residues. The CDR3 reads CASSEVLAQQFF. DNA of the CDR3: TGCGCCAGCAGTGAAGTCCTAGCACAGCAGTTCTTC.

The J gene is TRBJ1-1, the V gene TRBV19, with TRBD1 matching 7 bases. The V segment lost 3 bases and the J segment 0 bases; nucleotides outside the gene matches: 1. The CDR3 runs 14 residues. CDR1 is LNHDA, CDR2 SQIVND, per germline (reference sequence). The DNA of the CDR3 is TGTGCCAGTAGTATCAGGGGGTTGAACACTGAAGCTTTCTTT. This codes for CASSIRGLNTEAFF.

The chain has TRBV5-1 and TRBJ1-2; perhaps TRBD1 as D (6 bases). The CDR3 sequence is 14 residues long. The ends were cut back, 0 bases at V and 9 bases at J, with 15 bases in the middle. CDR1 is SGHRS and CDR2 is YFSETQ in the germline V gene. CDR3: CASSLEGRGESYTF. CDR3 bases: TGCGCCAGCAGCTTGGAGGGCAGGGGTGAGAGCTACACCTTC.

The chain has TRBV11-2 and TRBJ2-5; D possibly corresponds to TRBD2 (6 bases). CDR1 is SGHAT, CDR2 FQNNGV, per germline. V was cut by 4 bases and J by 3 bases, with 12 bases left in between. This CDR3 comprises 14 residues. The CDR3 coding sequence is TGTGCCAGCAGCTCCGGGGGTTTAAAAGAGACCCAGTACTTC. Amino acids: CASSSGGLKETQYF.

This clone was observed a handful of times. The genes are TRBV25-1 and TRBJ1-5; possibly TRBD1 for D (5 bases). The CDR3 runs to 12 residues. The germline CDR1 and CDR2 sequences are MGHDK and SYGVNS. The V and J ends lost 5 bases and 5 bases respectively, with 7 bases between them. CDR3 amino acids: CASSQGYQPQHF. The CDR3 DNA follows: TGTGCCAGCAGTCAGGGCTATCAGCCCCAGCATTTT.

The CDR3 protein is CASSLPGSVDGYTF. The CDR3 DNA reads as TGCGCCAGCAGTCTTCCGGGTTCAGTAGATGGCTACACCTTC. This chain joins TRBV4-1 and TRBJ1-2, with D hard to call. This CDR3 has 14 amino acids. V shed 6 bases and J shed 6 bases, with 17 bases lying between them. Germline V gives CDR1 MGHRA, CDR2 YSYEKL.

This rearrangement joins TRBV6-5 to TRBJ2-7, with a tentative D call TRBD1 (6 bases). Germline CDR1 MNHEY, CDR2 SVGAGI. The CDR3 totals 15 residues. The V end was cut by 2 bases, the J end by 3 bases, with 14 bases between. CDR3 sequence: CASSYTQGSSYEQYF. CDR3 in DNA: TGTGCCAGCAGTTACACCCAGGGGAGTAGCTACGAGCAGTACTTC.

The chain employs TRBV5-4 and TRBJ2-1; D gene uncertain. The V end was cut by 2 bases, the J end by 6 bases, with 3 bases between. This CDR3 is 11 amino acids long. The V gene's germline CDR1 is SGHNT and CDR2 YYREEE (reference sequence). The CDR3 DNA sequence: TGTGCCAGCAGCTTCAGCAATGAGCAGTTCTTC. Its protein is CASSFSNEQFF. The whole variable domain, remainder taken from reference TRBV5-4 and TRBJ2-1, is ETGVTQSPTHLIKTRGQQVTLRCSSQSGHNTVSWYQQALGQGPQFIFQYYREEENGRGNFPPRFSGLQFPNYSSELNVNALELDDSALYLCASSFSNEQFFGPGTRLTVL.

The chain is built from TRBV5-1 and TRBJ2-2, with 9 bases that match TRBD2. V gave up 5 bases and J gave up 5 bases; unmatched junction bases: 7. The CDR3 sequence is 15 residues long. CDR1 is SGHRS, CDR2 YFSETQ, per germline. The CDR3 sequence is CASRSGLAVTGELFF. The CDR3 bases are TGCGCCAGCAGATCGGGACTAGCAGTTACCGGGGAGCTGTTTTTT.

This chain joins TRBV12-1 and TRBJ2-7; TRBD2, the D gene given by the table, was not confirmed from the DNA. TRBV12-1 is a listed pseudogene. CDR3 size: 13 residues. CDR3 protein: CATRGGGDYEQYF. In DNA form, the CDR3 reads TGTGCCACCAGGGGGGGAGGCGACTACGAGCAGTACTTC.

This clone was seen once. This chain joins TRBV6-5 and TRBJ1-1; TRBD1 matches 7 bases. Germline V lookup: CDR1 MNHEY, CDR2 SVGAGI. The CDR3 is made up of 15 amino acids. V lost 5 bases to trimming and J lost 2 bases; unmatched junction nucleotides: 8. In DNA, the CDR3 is TGTGCCAGCAGTAACCACAGGGGTGGTAACACTGAAGCTTTCTTT. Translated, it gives CASSNHRGGNTEAFF.

The CDR3 spells CASSVMGSETQYF. In nucleotides, the CDR3 is TGTGCCAGCAGCGTAATGGGCTCCGAGACCCAGTACTTC. The chain employs TRBV9 and TRBJ2-5; D remains unclear. V lost 1 base and J 5 bases, leaving 9 bases between the germline ends. This CDR3 spans 13 amino acids. The V gene's germline CDR1 is SGDLS and CDR2 YYNGEE. The complete variable domain, with remaining parts taken from reference TRBV9 and TRBJ2-5, reads DSGVTQTPKHLITATGQRVTLRCSPRSGDLSVYWYQQSLDQGLQFLIQYYNGEERAKGNILERFSAQQFPDLHSELNLSSLELGDSALYFCASSVMGSETQYFGPGTRLLVL.

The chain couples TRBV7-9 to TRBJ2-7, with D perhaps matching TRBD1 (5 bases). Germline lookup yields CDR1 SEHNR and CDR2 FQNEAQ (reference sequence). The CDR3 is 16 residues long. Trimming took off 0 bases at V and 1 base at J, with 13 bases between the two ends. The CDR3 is CASSLASAGWSYEQYF. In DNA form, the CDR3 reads TGTGCCAGCAGCTTAGCCTCGGCAGGGTGGTCCTACGAGCAGTACTTC. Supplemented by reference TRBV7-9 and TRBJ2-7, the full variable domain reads DTGVSQNPRHKITKRGQNVTFRCDPISEHNRLYWYRQTLGQGPEFLTYFQNEAQLEKSRLLSDRFSAERPKGSFSTLEIQRTEQGDSAMYLCASSLASAGWSYEQYFGPGTRLTVT.

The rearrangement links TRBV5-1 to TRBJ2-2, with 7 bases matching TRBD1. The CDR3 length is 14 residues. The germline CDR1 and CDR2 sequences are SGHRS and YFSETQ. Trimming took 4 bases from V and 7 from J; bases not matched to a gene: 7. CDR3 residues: CASSPTGNVGELFF. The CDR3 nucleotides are TGCGCCAGCAGCCCGACAGGGAATGTCGGGGAGCTGTTTTTT.